The rows below give T cell receptor beta chains drawn from one sample of a study of spatial heterogeneity in lung cancer. TCRdb itself ran the 5' RACE reads through MiXCR, one entry per CDR3 protein. The sample yields about 2,900 distinct CDR3 sequences, less than 20% seen once. Sequencing used normal lung tissue next to the tumor, obtained at surgery. These receptors were taken from a male donor with early-stage non-small cell lung cancer. Both conserved end residues are part of each CDR3. The D gene is left open where the match is weak. Clone size appears in some rows only: once, few, many, or a class for an expanded clone.

d_call,j_call,v_call,clone_size,cdr3_aa,cdr3_nt
.,TRBJ2-2,TRBV6-2/TRBV6-3,medium-sized,CASRKERGGELFF,TGTGCCAGTAGAAAGGAGAGGGGTGGGGAGCTGTTTTTT
.,TRBJ2-7,TRBV30,few,CAWSSSFDGSYEQYF,TGTGCCTGGAGTTCATCCTTCGACGGTAGCTACGAGCAGTACTTC
.,TRBJ1-1,TRBV6-5,medium-sized,CASCKQGSTEAFF,TGTGCCAGCTGTAAACAGGGAAGCACTGAAGCTTTCTTT
TRBD2,TRBJ2-1,TRBV24-1,large,CATAGLAGGSEEQFF,TGTGCCACCGCCGGACTAGCGGGAGGATCTGAGGAGCAGTTCTTC
.,TRBJ1-2,TRBV5-1,medium-sized,CASSLASAGGVGYTF,TGCGCCAGCAGCTTGGCCAGCGCCGGAGGGGTGGGCTACACCTTC
.,TRBJ2-2,TRBV5-4,medium-sized,CASRSRTGNTGELFF,TGTGCCAGCAGAAGTCGGACTGGGAACACCGGGGAGCTGTTTTTT
.,TRBJ1-5,TRBV3-1,medium-sized,CASSQHRPRGSGQPQHF,TGTGCCAGCAGCCAACATCGACCGAGAGGGAGCGGGCAGCCCCAGCATTTT
.,TRBJ2-5,TRBV10-3,.,CAISGGPSETQYF,TGTGCCATCAGTGGGGGACCGTCGGAGACCCAGTACTTC
.,TRBJ2-5,TRBV29-1,medium-sized,CSHSGSSGETQYF,TGCAGCCACTCGGGCAGCTCGGGGGAGACCCAGTACTTC
.,TRBJ2-1,TRBV2,few,CASNRDSRPPYNEQFF,TGTGCCAGCAACCGGGACTCCCGACCCCCTTACAATGAGCAGTTCTTC
.,TRBJ2-2,TRBV6-2/TRBV6-3,few,CASSYLTGATELFF,TGTGCCAGCAGTTACTTGACAGGAGCGACGGAGCTGTTTTTT
.,TRBJ2-1,TRBV29-1,large,CSALPPLGVNEQFF,TGCAGCGCCTTGCCCCCCTTGGGGGTCAATGAGCAGTTCTTC
TRBD2,TRBJ2-2,TRBV2,few,CASKIAGGLVAGELFF,TGTGCCAGCAAAATAGCGGGAGGGCTCGTAGCCGGGGAGCTGTTTTTT
.,TRBJ2-1,TRBV9,.,CASSAAGSSAHEQFF,TGTGCCAGCAGCGCCGCCGGGTCCTCAGCACATGAGCAGTTCTTC
.,TRBJ2-1,TRBV6-1,.,CASPGWASPYNEQFF,TGTGCCAGCCCCGGGTGGGCCTCCCCATACAATGAGCAGTTCTTC
TRBD2,TRBJ2-3,TRBV20-1,medium-sized,CSAPTSGTTDTQYF,TGCAGTGCTCCGACTAGCGGAACCACAGATACGCAGTATTTT
.,TRBJ2-3,TRBV7-9,medium-sized,CASSLMADTQYF,TGTGCCAGCAGCTTAATGGCAGATACGCAGTATTTT
.,TRBJ2-2,TRBV5-4,medium-sized,CASSLDGGRNTGELFF,TGTGCCAGCAGCTTGGATGGGGGCCGAAACACCGGGGAGCTGTTTTTT
.,TRBJ1-4,TRBV6-5,medium-sized,CASSLSEAEKLFF,TGTGCCAGCAGTCTGTCAGAAGCCGAAAAACTGTTTTTT
TRBD1,TRBJ1-1,TRBV10-3,medium-sized,CANSGTANTEAFF,TGTGCCAACTCCGGGACAGCGAACACTGAAGCTTTCTTT
.,TRBJ1-6,TRBV10-1,medium-sized,CASSEGSDNSPLHF,TGCGCCAGCAGTGAAGGCAGCGATAATTCACCCCTCCACTTT
.,TRBJ1-5,TRBV13,.,CASSATGGFFAIGNQPQHF,TGTGCCAGCAGCGCTACTGGGGGCTTCTTCGCGATAGGCAATCAGCCCCAGCATTTT
.,TRBJ1-5,TRBV9,.,CASSVGFNQPQHF,TGTGCCAGCAGCGTGGGGTTCAATCAGCCCCAGCATTTT
TRBD2,TRBJ2-1,TRBV6-1,few,CASSEPSGNHNEQFF,TGTGCCAGCAGTGAGCCTAGCGGGAACCACAATGAGCAGTTCTTC
.,TRBJ1-1,TRBV27,.,CASSLSPSGVTEAFF,TGTGCCAGCAGTTTGTCCCCCTCAGGGGTTACTGAAGCTTTCTTT
TRBD2,TRBJ2-3,TRBV25-1,medium-sized,CASSDRRAGGGDTQYF,TGTGCCAGCAGTGACCGAAGGGCGGGAGGGGGAGATACGCAGTATTTT
.,TRBJ2-2,TRBV27,medium-sized,CASNRAGTGELFF,TGTGCCAGCAATCGTGCGGGCACCGGGGAGCTGTTTTTT
.,TRBJ1-2,TRBV9,medium-sized,CASSDSGYSGYTF,TGTGCCAGCAGCGATTCAGGGTACAGTGGCTACACCTTC
.,TRBJ2-1,TRBV5-1,.,CASTLPRGSTYNEQFF,TGTGCCAGCACCCTCCCGAGGGGGTCCACCTACAATGAGCAGTTCTTC
.,TRBJ1-1,TRBV15,.,CATSRDLGGKAFF,TGTGCCACCAGCAGAGATCTGGGGGGTAAAGCTTTCTTT
.,TRBJ2-5,TRBV5-1,medium-sized,CASSLAGETQYF,TGCGCCAGCAGCTTGGCCGGGGAGACCCAGTACTTC
.,TRBJ1-6,TRBV6-1,medium-sized,CASSSGPYNSPLHF,TGTGCCAGCAGCTCCGGGCCCTATAATTCACCCCTCCACTTT
.,TRBJ2-7,TRBV5-4,medium-sized,CASSFRASSYEQYF,TGTGCCAGCAGCTTTAGGGCCAGCTCCTACGAGCAGTACTTC
.,TRBJ1-1,TRBV5-1,.,CASTLGGMNTEAFF,TGCGCCAGCACCCTCGGGGGAATGAACACTGAAGCTTTCTTT
.,TRBJ2-7,TRBV5-4,medium-sized,CASSLQLGSYEQYF,TGTGCCAGCAGCTTACAGCTCGGGTCCTACGAGCAGTACTTC
.,TRBJ2-1,TRBV2,few,CASRGGTAYNEQFF,TGTGCCAGCAGAGGCGGGACCGCCTACAATGAGCAGTTCTTC
.,TRBJ1-1,TRBV20-1,medium-sized,CSAGQSEAFF,TGCAGTGCTGGACAGAGTGAAGCTTTCTTT
.,TRBJ2-4,TRBV10-2,medium-sized,CASSTGPLSQSGFKNIQYF,TGCGCCAGCAGTACCGGGCCACTTTCTCAATCGGGTTTCAAAAACATTCAGTACTTC
TRBD1,TRBJ1-6,TRBV4-3,.,CASSQDLPGQENLFGNSPLHF,TGCGCCAGCAGCCAAGATTTACCGGGACAGGAGAACCTATTTGGTAATTCACCCCTCCACTTT
.,TRBJ2-5,TRBV9,medium-sized,CASSVAGVAETQYF,TGTGCCAGCAGCGTAGCTGGCGTCGCGGAGACCCAGTACTTC
.,TRBJ2-5,TRBV5-1,few,CASSLGLGGGHQETQYF,TGCGCCAGCAGCTTGGGGCTCGGAGGTGGACACCAAGAGACCCAGTACTTC
TRBD1,TRBJ2-4,TRBV11-1,.,CASSPQQGELQYF,TGTGCCAGCAGCCCCCAACAGGGGGAGCTTCAGTACTTC
.,TRBJ2-1,TRBV6-5,medium-sized,CASSYLGEQFF,TGTGCCAGCAGTTACTTGGGTGAGCAGTTCTTC